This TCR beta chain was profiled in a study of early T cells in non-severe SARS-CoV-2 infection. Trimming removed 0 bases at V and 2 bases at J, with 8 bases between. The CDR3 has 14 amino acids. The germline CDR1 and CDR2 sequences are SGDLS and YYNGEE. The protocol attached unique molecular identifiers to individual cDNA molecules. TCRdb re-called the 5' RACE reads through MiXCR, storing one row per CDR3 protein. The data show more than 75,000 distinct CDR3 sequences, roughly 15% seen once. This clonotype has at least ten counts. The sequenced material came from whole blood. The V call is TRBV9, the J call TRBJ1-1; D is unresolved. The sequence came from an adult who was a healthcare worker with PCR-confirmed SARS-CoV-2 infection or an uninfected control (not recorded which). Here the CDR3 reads CASSVGVRNTEAFF. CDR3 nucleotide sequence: TGTGCCAGCAGCGTAGGGGTCAGAAACACTGAAGCTTTCTTT.